These 27 T cell receptor beta chains came from one sample sequenced in a study of PD-L1 blockade in urothelial cancer. Time point meaning: pretreatment peripheral blood. Sequenced by immunoSEQ multiplex PCR; TCRdb stores in-frame clones only, minus some. The sample shows fewer than 50,000 clones, roughly 88% of them seen only once. Source: PBMCs, taken around atezolizumab (anti-PD-L1) treatment. All receptors derive from a donor aged 40 or older with urothelial cancer.

This clone was counted between two and nine times. The rearrangement links TRBV6-6 to TRBJ1-2; a weak D match, TRBD1 (5 bases). Germline V CDR1 and CDR2: MNHNY, SVGAGI (reference sequence). Trimming removed 6 bases at V and 1 base at J, with 15 bases between. The CDR3 runs to 15 residues. The CDR3, as DNA: TGTGCCAGCAGCCCGGGGGTGGGGAATAACTATGGCTACACCTTC. Amino acids: CASSPGVGNNYGYTF.

This chain joins TRBV27 and TRBJ1-1; D might be TRBD1 (5 bases). With 10 bases removed from V and 4 bases from J, the gap between germline ends came to 19 bases. There are 14 residues in the CDR3. The germline V gene has CDR1 MNHEY and CDR2 SMNVEV (reference sequence). The CDR3 is CATSRGTSLTEAFF. CDR3 nucleotides: TGTGCCACCTCCCGGGGGACGTCGCTCACTGAAGCTTTCTTT.

This rearrangement joins TRBV2 to TRBJ2-1; TRBD2 aligns across 8 bases. The germline CDR1 and CDR2 sequences are SNHLY and FYNNEI. V dropped 10 bases and J dropped 3; count of bases not matched to a gene: 2. The CDR3 is 12 residues long. The CDR3 DNA sequence: TGTGCCAACCGGGGGGGCTACAATGAGCAGTTCTTC. Protein sequence: CANRGGYNEQFF.

The rearrangement links TRBV6-5 to TRBJ2-5, with D perhaps TRBD1 (5 bases). Germline V gene sequence: CDR1 MNHEY, CDR2 SVGAGI. V dropped 0 bases and J dropped 7 bases, with 18 bases sitting between them. This CDR3 is 16 amino acids long. The CDR3 coding sequence is TGTGCCAGCAGTTACTCGGGCAGGGCCTCAATAGGGACCCAGTACTTC. It encodes CASSYSGRASIGTQYF.

This clone came up once. Other DNA sequences in this sample translate to the same CDR3. The chain combines TRBV5-1 with TRBJ2-3, with D perhaps matching TRBD1 (6 bases). The CDR3 sequence is 13 residues long. Trimming removed 4 bases from V and 6 bases from J, with 12 bases in between. Germline CDR1 is SGHRS and CDR2 is YFSETQ. In nucleotides, the CDR3 is TGCGCCAGCAGCCTACCAGGGGTGGATACGCAGTATTTT. It codes for CASSLPGVDTQYF.

The CDR3 is CASSSPPDRPKFF. The CDR3 bases are TGTGCCAGCAGTTCCCCACCGGACAGGCCGAAGTTCTTC. V is TRBV6-6 and J is TRBJ2-1, with 7 bases lining up with TRBD1. The CDR3 is made up of 13 amino acids. Looked up from germline, CDR1 is MNHNY and CDR2 is SVGAGI (reference sequence). J was trimmed by 14 bases and V by 4 bases; bases with no gene match: 11.

This rearrangement joins TRBV19 to TRBJ1-1; the D gene is possibly TRBD1 (5 bases). The CDR3 is 16 residues long. Germline CDR1 reads LNHDA; CDR2 reads SQIVND (reference sequence). The germline V and J ends were trimmed by 4 bases and 1 base, with 16 bases remaining between them. Here the CDR3 reads CASSSLGGRENTEAFF. The CDR3 coding sequence is TGTGCCAGTAGTAGCCTAGGTGGCAGGGAGAACACTGAAGCTTTCTTT.

The V and J genes are TRBV7-9 and TRBJ2-1, with 13 positions matching TRBD2. The CDR3 is made up of 15 amino acids. Germline CDR1 and CDR2: SEHNR and FQNEAQ (reference sequence). This CDR3 reads CGAGTSGIWGNEQFF. Here the CDR3 DNA reads TGTGGCGCCGGGACTAGCGGGATATGGGGCAATGAGCAGTTCTTC. The full variable domain, completed using reference TRBV7-9 and TRBJ2-1, is DTGVSQNPRHKITKRGQNVTFRCDPISEHNRLYWYRQTLGQGPEFLTYFQNEAQLEKSRLLSDRFSAERPKGSFSTLEIQRTEQGDSAMYLCGAGTSGIWGNEQFFGPGTRLTVL.

The V gene is TRBV18, the J gene TRBJ1-2; TRBD1 aligns across 7 bases. Trimming cost V 3 bases and J 1 base; bases outside gene matches: 2. From germline, CDR1 is KGHSH and CDR2 LQKENI. This CDR3 contains 14 residues. In DNA, the CDR3 is TGTGCCAGCTCACCGGGACAGTTTAACTATGGCTACACCTTC. Residues: CASSPGQFNYGYTF. The full variable domain, rest sourced from reference TRBV18 and TRBJ1-2, is NAGVMQNPRHLVRRRGQEARLRCSPMKGHSHVYWYRQLPEEGLKFMVYLQKENIIDESGMPKERFSAEFPKEGPSILRIQQVVRGDSAAYFCASSPGQFNYGYTFGSGTRLTVV.

The rearrangement joins TRBV4-1 to TRBJ2-2; 8 bases map to TRBD2. The CDR3 extends over 17 amino acids. V shed 0 bases and J 4 bases; nucleotides not matched to a gene: 7. CDR1 and CDR2 (germline): MGHRA, YSYEKL. The CDR3: CASSQDRGGVGTGELFF. The CDR3 nucleotides read TGCGCCAGCAGCCAAGATCGGGGGGGAGTGGGCACCGGGGAGCTGTTTTTT.

DNA of the CDR3: TGTGCCAGCAGTTTCGCGAAGAACACTGAAGCTTTCTTT. This encodes CASSFAKNTEAFF. This sequence joins TRBV28 and TRBJ1-1; no definite D call. Trimming removed 3 bases from V and 1 base from J, with 6 bases in between. The CDR3 is 13 residues long. CDR1 is MDHEN and CDR2 is SYDVKM in the germline V gene.

This chain uses TRBV11-3 with TRBJ2-2, with D hard to call. Germline CDR1 is SGHNT and CDR2 is YENEEA. CDR3 length: 12 residues. Trimming shortened V by 5 bases and J by 4 bases, and 5 bases separated the two germline ends. Here the CDR3 reads CASSPSTGELFF. The DNA of the CDR3 is TGTGCCAGCAGCCCCTCCACCGGGGAGCTGTTTTTT.

This chain uses TRBV29-1 with TRBJ2-1; 9 nucleotides line up with TRBD2. The J segment lost 9 bases and the V segment lost 5 bases, leaving 8 bases of the junction unmatched. This CDR3 contains 13 residues. Looked up from germline, CDR1 is SQVTM and CDR2 is ANQGSEA. CDR3 in amino acids: CSVNFSGRSEQFF. The CDR3, as DNA: TGCAGCGTTAATTTTAGCGGGAGAAGTGAGCAGTTCTTC.

V and J are TRBV18 and TRBJ2-4; 9 bases are shared with TRBD2. Looked up from germline, CDR1 is KGHSH and CDR2 is LQKENI. The CDR3 is made up of 13 amino acids. Unmatched junction bases numbered 0, after V lost 4 bases and J lost 5 bases. CDR3 sequence: CASSLAGENIQYF. CDR3 sequence (DNA): TGTGCCAGCTCACTAGCGGGAGAAAACATTCAGTACTTC.

The rearrangement joins TRBV7-9 to TRBJ2-5; 7 nucleotides match TRBD1. The J segment lost 4 bases and the V segment lost 8 bases, leaving 7 bases of the junction unmatched. Germline lookup yields CDR1 SEHNR and CDR2 FQNEAQ (reference sequence). This CDR3 comprises 13 residues. The CDR3 coding sequence is TGTGCCAGCCAACGGACAGGACCAGAGACCCAGTACTTC. It specifies CASQRTGPETQYF. Variable domain in full (rest from reference TRBV7-9 and TRBJ2-5): DTGVSQNPRHKITKRGQNVTFRCDPISEHNRLYWYRQTLGQGPEFLTYFQNEAQLEKSRLLSDRFSAERPKGSFSTLEIQRTEQGDSAMYLCASQRTGPETQYFGPGTRLLVL.

This chain joins TRBV19 and TRBJ2-7; D might be TRBD2 (7 bases). The CDR3 totals 14 residues. CDR1 is LNHDA, CDR2 SQIVND, per germline (reference sequence). Trimming removed 5 bases at V and 3 bases at J, with 14 bases between. The CDR3 here is CASSEGGGSYEQYF. The CDR3 DNA reads as TGTGCCAGTAGTGAGGGAGGGGGGAGCTACGAGCAGTACTTC.

The V gene is TRBV6-5, the J gene TRBJ2-7; D is perhaps TRBD1 (6 bases). Germline values: CDR1 MNHEY, CDR2 SVGAGI. The CDR3 runs to 14 residues. V was clipped by 2 bases and J by 5 bases, with 13 bases between them. Here the CDR3 DNA reads TGTGCCAGCAGTTACCTACAGGGAGTCGACGAGCAGTACTTC. This encodes CASSYLQGVDEQYF.

The chain uses TRBV5-1 and TRBJ1-4; D not certain. The CDR3 runs 14 residues. The germline V and J ends were trimmed by 4 bases and 4 bases, with 11 bases remaining between them. The germline V gene encodes CDR1 SGHRS and CDR2 YFSETQ. The CDR3 sequence is CASSRGSVNEKLFF. The CDR3 coding sequence is TGCGCCAGCAGCCGAGGTTCGGTTAATGAAAAACTGTTTTTT.

The chain uses TRBV27 and TRBJ1-2; D may be TRBD1 (6 bases). V was clipped by 3 bases and J by 2 bases, with 22 bases between them. The CDR3 sequence is 18 residues long. Germline lookup yields CDR1 MNHEY and CDR2 SMNVEV (reference sequence). Written as DNA, the CDR3 is TGTGCCAGCAGTTTTAGGGGGGGCAGGAGAGAGGGCAACTATGGCTACACCTTC. This codes for CASSFRGGRREGNYGYTF.

V is TRBV5-4 and J is TRBJ2-5; 8 nucleotides agree with TRBD1. The tail of the sequence fits TRBJ2-7 better, so the J call may be wrong. The CDR3 length is 17 residues. Germline CDR1 and CDR2: SGHNT and YYREEE (reference sequence). In nucleotides, the CDR3 is TGTGCCAGCAGCTTCTCTCCGGACAGGGTCGGATCCTACGAGCAGTACTTC. Amino acids: CASSFSPDRVGSYEQYF.

The CDR3 loop is CASSEGPSGRATDTQYF. CDR3 nucleotides: TGTGCCAGCAGTGAAGGTCCTAGCGGGAGGGCCACAGATACGCAGTATTTT. The rearrangement uses TRBV6-4 and TRBJ2-3, with 12 bases lining up with TRBD2. The CDR3 covers 17 residues. After removal of 3 bases from V and 2 bases from J, the junction contained 6 bases not matched to a gene. Germline loops: CDR1 MRHNA, CDR2 SNTAGT.

The sample holds one count of this clone. The rearrangement uses TRBV19 and TRBJ2-4; the match to TRBD1 covers 7 bases. The V segment lost 0 bases and the J segment 4 bases; nucleotides outside the gene matches: 3. This CDR3 is 15 amino acids long. Germline lookup yields CDR1 LNHDA and CDR2 SQIVND (reference sequence). This chain's CDR3 is CASSIEPGGKNIQYF. CDR3 bases: TGTGCCAGTAGTATAGAACCAGGGGGAAAAAACATTCAGTACTTC. Full variable domain (missing parts from reference TRBV19 and TRBJ2-4): DGGITQSPKYLFRKEGQNVTLSCEQNLNHDAMYWYRQDPGQGLRLIYYSQIVNDFQKGDIAEGYSVSREKKESFPLTVTSAQKNPTAFYLCASSIEPGGKNIQYFGAGTRLSVL.

V and J are TRBV7-2 and TRBJ2-7; perhaps TRBD2 as D (6 bases). The CDR3 has 14 amino acids. The germline V gene has CDR1 SGHTA and CDR2 FQGNSA. V was cut by 5 bases and J by 0 bases, with 11 bases left in between. The CDR3: CASSPRESSYEQYF. CDR3 sequence (DNA): TGTGCCAGCAGCCCCCGGGAGAGCTCCTACGAGCAGTACTTC. The full variable domain, completed using reference TRBV7-2 and TRBJ2-7, is GAGVSQSPSNKVTEKGKDVELRCDPISGHTALYWYRQSLGQGLEFLIYFQGNSAPDKSGLPSDRFSAERTGGSVSTLTIQRTQQEDSAVYLCASSPRESSYEQYFGPGTRLTVT.

The V gene is TRBV10-3, the J gene TRBJ1-1; 7 bases are a match to TRBD1. This CDR3 has 17 residues. Germline lookup yields CDR1 ENHRY and CDR2 SYGVKD. V trimming: 0 bases; J trimming: 1 base; junction bases outside the gene matches: 8. The CDR3 DNA reads as TGTGCCATCAGTGAGTCGAAAGGTCGGGACAGGAACACTGAAGCTTTCTTT. Its protein is CAISESKGRDRNTEAFF.

The chain joins TRBV7-2 to TRBJ2-7, with TRBD2 identical over 10 bases. This CDR3 has 16 residues. The J segment lost 2 bases and the V segment lost 2 bases, leaving 6 bases of the junction unmatched. The germline V gene has CDR1 SGHTA and CDR2 FQGNSA. The CDR3 DNA sequence: TGTGCCAGCAGCTTAACAGGGACTAGCGATGCCTACGAGCAGTACTTC. Amino acid sequence: CASSLTGTSDAYEQYF.

This chain connects TRBV5-4 to TRBJ2-3, with D possibly matching TRBD2 (6 bases). CDR1 SGHNT and CDR2 YYREEE come from the germline V gene (reference sequence). Trimming stripped 4 bases from V and 8 bases from J, with 17 bases between. CDR3 size: 14 residues. The CDR3 DNA is TGTGCCAGCAGCCCAAGACTAGATAGGGGTACGCAGTATTTT. This translates into CASSPRLDRGTQYF.

The rearrangement links TRBV11-2 to TRBJ1-1; D remains ambiguous. There are 12 residues in the CDR3. Germline-derived CDR1 and CDR2 are SGHAT and FQNNGV. V gave up 2 bases and J gave up 5 bases, with 6 bases separating them. The CDR3 protein is CASSLYGTEAFF. The CDR3 DNA sequence: TGTGCCAGCAGCTTATACGGTACTGAAGCTTTCTTT.